The 8 T cell receptor beta chains presented below share a single source sample, sequenced in a study of blood T cells in healthy people across ages. Through a sample-barcoded 5' primer and a J-beta primer mix, a second PCR was run for about 7 to 12 cycles. TCRdb redid the calling of the 5' RACE reads with MiXCR, one entry per CDR3 protein. In the table there are around 2 million distinct CDR3 sequences, roughly 43% of which are singletons. Sequencing was done on a sample of blood. The receptors come from a human donor in good health.

The chain has TRBV5-1 and TRBJ2-4; 7 bases align to TRBD1. The J call is uncertain, as TRBJ2-7 better fits the DNA end. This CDR3 comprises 14 residues. Germline V lookup: CDR1 SGHRS, CDR2 YFSETQ. The DNA of the CDR3 is TGCGCCAGCAGCTGGGGCAGGGGGACCCACGAGCAGTACTTC. It encodes CASSWGRGTHEQYF.

This sequence joins TRBV15 and TRBJ2-4; TRBD1 or TRBD2 may be the D gene (6 bases each). The DNA end lines up better with TRBJ2-7; the J call may be wrong. The CDR3 runs 16 residues. Germline CDR1 and CDR2: LNHNV and YYDKDF (reference sequence). The CDR3 loop reads CATSRARRGVTYEQYF. The DNA for the CDR3 is TGTGCCACCAGCAGAGCGAGAAGGGGGGTTACCTACGAGCAGTACTTC.

This clonotype was seen ten or more times. The rearrangement uses TRBV10-3 and TRBJ2-1, with a tentative D call TRBD2 (6 bases). V lost 3 bases, J lost 9 bases, and 21 bases lay in between. There are 16 residues in the CDR3. Germline CDR1 is ENHRY and CDR2 is SYGVKD. CDR3 bases: TGTGCCATCAGTGATAGGGGACTGCGATCGACGGCTGAGCAGTTCTTC. This codes for CAISDRGLRSTAEQFF.

The V call is TRBV6-4, the J call TRBJ2-1; 8 bases are shared with TRBD2. The CDR3 length is 14 residues. Trimming removed 4 bases from V and 6 bases from J; junction bases left unmatched: 5. Germline assignment: CDR1 MRHNA and CDR2 SNTAGT. CDR3 bases: TGTGCCAGCAGTGTTAACGGGGGGGTCAATGAGCAGTTCTTC. This gives the protein CASSVNGGVNEQFF.

The V call is TRBV29-1, the J call TRBJ1-2; 7 bases align to TRBD1. From germline, CDR1 is SQVTM and CDR2 ANQGSEA. With 0 bases clipped from V and 9 bases from J, the junction kept 7 bases outside the gene matches. The CDR3 runs to 13 residues. CDR3 coding DNA: TGCAGCGTTGAAGAGTGGGAGGGGGCAAGCTACACCTTC. Amino acids: CSVEEWEGASYTF.

This clonotype occurred a few times. The chain employs TRBV5-5 and TRBJ2-7, with D tentatively TRBD2 (6 bases). This CDR3 region has 14 residues. V lost 2 bases to trimming and J lost 3 bases, with 12 bases between them. In germline, CDR1 is SGHKS, CDR2 YYEKEE (reference sequence). The DNA for the CDR3 is TGTGCCAGCAGCTTCGGACCGGGACTCTACGAGCAGTACTTC. Translation gives CASSFGPGLYEQYF.

This clonotype was seen a few times. The V and J genes are TRBV20-1 and TRBJ1-2; no firm D call. The germline V gene encodes CDR1 DFQATT and CDR2 SNEGSKA (reference sequence). With 5 bases removed from V and 0 bases from J, the gap between germline ends came to 10 bases. The CDR3 has 13 residues. DNA for the CDR3: TGCAGTGCTCAGCCGTGGACTAACTATGGCTACACCTTC. It translates to CSAQPWTNYGYTF.

The chain combines TRBV6-4 with TRBJ1-5, with D uncertain. The CDR3 has 11 amino acids. The germline V and J ends were trimmed by 6 bases and 15 bases, with 15 bases remaining between them. Germline assignment: CDR1 MRHNA and CDR2 SNTAGT. Written as DNA, the CDR3 is TGTGCCAGCAGAAAACAGCCAGGTCGGCATTTT. Translation gives CASRKQPGRHF.